Listed below are T cell receptor beta chains from one sample, sequenced in a study of cytomegalovirus exposure and HLA in healthy donors. Sequenced by immunoSEQ multiplex PCR; TCRdb stores in-frame clones only, minus some. The sample consists of about 170,000 clones, 70% to 90% of them appearing once. Sequenced material: PBMCs. Receptor source: a young woman in good health and CMV-seronegative. Both conserved end residues are part of each CDR3. Fields, in order: J gene, D gene, clone size, V gene, CDR3 DNA, CDR3 protein. The D gene is left open where the match is weak. Clone size is not always given. Where it is, it says once, few, many or a class for expanded clones.

>TRBJ2-3|-|once|TRBV5-4
TGTGCCAGCAGCCCTAGAACCACTAGACCTACTACCCCTAGCACAGATACGCAGTATTTT
CASSPRTTRPTTPSTDTQYF
>TRBJ2-7|-|-|TRBV6-5
TGTGCCAGCAGTCTCGGCTACGAGCAGTACTTC
CASSLGYEQYF
>TRBJ2-2|-|-|TRBV29-1
TGCAGCGTTGACAGATCGAACACCGGGGAGCTGTTTTTT
CSVDRSNTGELFF
>TRBJ1-2|TRBD1|-|TRBV4-1
TGCGCCAGCAGCCCAGACAGGGAAACTAACTATGGCTACACCTTC
CASSPDRETNYGYTF
>TRBJ2-5|-|-|TRBV29-1
TGCAGCGTTCTAGCTGGGACCCAGTACTTC
CSVLAGTQYF
>TRBJ1-2|TRBD1|-|TRBV18
TGTGCCAGCTCTAGGGACAGGGGGCGCATTGGCTATGGCTACACCTTC
CASSRDRGRIGYGYTF
>TRBJ1-2|TRBD1|few|TRBV27
TGTGCCAGCAGTTCCCTTGGGCAGGGGGGAAACTATGGCTACACCTTC
CASSSLGQGGNYGYTF
>TRBJ1-3|-|many|TRBV29-1
TGCAGCGTGGGAGGTTCTGGAAACACCATATATTTT
CSVGGSGNTIYF
>TRBJ1-1|-|-|TRBV29-1
TGCAGCGGATTGACAGGGAACACTGAAGCTTTCTTT
CSGLTGNTEAFF
>TRBJ1-2|TRBD1|once|TRBV7-9
TGTGCCAGCAGCTTACGGGACAGTGAAAGAGAGTATGGCTACACCTTC
CASSLRDSEREYGYTF
>TRBJ2-1|TRBD1|-|TRBV4-3
TGCGCCAGCACGCGGGACAGGCGAACTTACAATGAGCAGTTCTTC
CASTRDRRTYNEQFF
>TRBJ1-1|-|-|TRBV4-3
TGCGCCAGCAGCCAAGATTATTTGAGCCCTGGAGGAGCTTTCTTT
CASSQDYLSPGGAFF
>TRBJ2-1|TRBD2|-|TRBV7-9
TGTGCCAGCAGCCCAACACCTAACCGGGAGGATGAGCAGTTCTTC
CASSPTPNREDEQFF
>TRBJ2-7|-|-|TRBV4-1
TGCGCCAGCAGCCAAAATCCGACTCCTAGCTCCTACGAGCAGTACTTC
CASSQNPTPSSYEQYF
>TRBJ1-6|-|-|TRBV5-1
TGCGCCAGCACCGACCGACAGTTCTCCCGTTCACCCCTCCACTTT
CASTDRQFSRSPLHF
>TRBJ1-2|-|once|TRBV5-1
TGCGCCAGCAGCTTGGGGGGCGACCCCGGCTGGGGCTACACCTTC
CASSLGGDPGWGYTF
>TRBJ2-7|TRBD1|-|TRBV30
TGTGCCTGGAGCTCCCTGACAGGGGGGTCCTACGAGCAGTACTTC
CAWSSLTGGSYEQYF
>TRBJ2-2|TRBD1|once|TRBV10-3
TGTGCCATCAGTGAGGTTGGGACAGGGCACACCGGGGAGCTGTTTTTT
CAISEVGTGHTGELFF
>TRBJ1-2|TRBD1|-|TRBV6-6
TGTGCCAGCAGTACGGACAGGGGCTATGGCTACACCTTC
CASSTDRGYGYTF
>TRBJ2-5|-|-|TRBV6-4
TGTGCCAGCAGTGTCCGAATGGACAGCCAAGAGACCCAGTACTTC
CASSVRMDSQETQYF
>TRBJ2-1|-|-|TRBV6-5
TGTGCCAGCAGTTACGGGGGAGGACAGCAGTTCTTC
CASSYGGGQQFF
>TRBJ1-2|-|-|TRBV5-1
TGCGCCAGCAGCTTGGGCCAGGCCGGAACTAACTATGGCTACACCTTC
CASSLGQAGTNYGYTF
>TRBJ2-4|TRBD1|-|TRBV19
TGTGCCAGTAGTACGACAGGGATAGCCAAAAACATTCAGTACTTC
CASSTTGIAKNIQYF
>TRBJ2-6|-|-|TRBV5-1
TGCGCCAGCAGCTTGGTCCAGGGCACCACCGCCTCTGGGGCCAACGTCCTGACTTTC
CASSLVQGTTASGANVLTF
>TRBJ1-2|TRBD1|-|TRBV30
TGTGCCTGGGGATACCAGGGGGTTGCGGGCTACACCTTC
CAWGYQGVAGYTF
>TRBJ1-6|TRBD1|-|TRBV19
TGTGCCACTCGACAGGGGGCAATGGCCCTCCACTTT
CATRQGAMALHF
>TRBJ1-1|TRBD1|-|TRBV18
TGTGCCAGCTCTACCCGACAGGGAGACACTGAAGCTTTCTTT
CASSTRQGDTEAFF
>TRBJ2-7|-|-|TRBV7-9
TGTGCCAGCAGCTTGGGCTACCTTAGCGGGACAGTAAAGGACGAGCAGTACTTC
CASSLGYLSGTVKDEQYF
>TRBJ2-2|TRBD2|-|TRBV11-3
TGTGCCAGCAGCTCTCGAGCGGGAGGGGGTACCGGGGAGCTGTTTTTT
CASSSRAGGGTGELFF
>TRBJ2-3|TRBD2|-|TRBV7-6
TGTGCCAGCAGCTTAATGGGTAGCGGGAGAGATACGCAGTATTTT
CASSLMGSGRDTQYF
>TRBJ2-7|TRBD1|-|TRBV7-9
TGTGCCACGTCATCTGGGACAGGGGGCGACGAGCAGTACTTC
CATSSGTGGDEQYF
>TRBJ2-2|-|-|TRBV4-3
TGCGCCAGCAGCCAAGGACAGAGAACGAACACCGGGGAGCTGTTTTTT
CASSQGQRTNTGELFF
>TRBJ2-1|TRBD2|-|TRBV29-1
TGCAGCGTCCCACTAGCGTTCGACAATGAGCAGTTCTTC
CSVPLAFDNEQFF
>TRBJ1-2|-|-|TRBV30
TGTGCCTGGAGTGTAAAAACTCCTGTACTTGGCTACACCTTC
CAWSVKTPVLGYTF
>TRBJ1-2|TRBD1|-|TRBV5-6
TGTGCCAGCAGCAACCCGACAGGGGGGTCCTATGGCTACACCTTC
CASSNPTGGSYGYTF
>TRBJ1-3|TRBD1|-|TRBV5-1
TGCGCCAGCAGAGAAACAGGGGATGGAAACACCATATATTTT
CASRETGDGNTIYF
>TRBJ2-7|-|-|TRBV19
TGTGCCAGTAGTATAGCATTGACTCACTCCTACGAGCAGTACTTC
CASSIALTHSYEQYF